This T cell receptor beta chain was sequenced in a study of blood T cell repertoires in COVID-19. Study-level information: The cDNA or gDNA used as material had been derived from T cells, B-cell-depleted T cells, or PBMCs.

Assay used: immunoSEQ multiplex PCR; TCRdb lists only in-frame clones, some missing. The sample lists roughly 93,000 clones, 89% occurring once. V was pared by 0 bases and J by 7 bases, with 6 bases between. The CDR3 loop spans 12 amino acids. This sequence originates from a man in his forties or fifties with acute or convalescent COVID-19. The J gene is TRBJ1-1, the V gene TRBV12-3 or TRBV12-4; D unresolved. The sequenced material came from peripheral blood. CDR3 sequence (DNA): TGTGCCAGCAGTTTAGCGCTAGGTGAAGCTTTCTTT. Its protein product is CASSLALGEAFF.